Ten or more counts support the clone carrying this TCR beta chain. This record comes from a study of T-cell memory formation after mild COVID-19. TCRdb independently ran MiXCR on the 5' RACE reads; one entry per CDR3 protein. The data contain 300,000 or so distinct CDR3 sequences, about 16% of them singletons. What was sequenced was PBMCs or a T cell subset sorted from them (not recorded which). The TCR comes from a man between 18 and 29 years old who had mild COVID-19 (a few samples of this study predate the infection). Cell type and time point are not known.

CDR3 coding DNA: TGTGCCAGCAGCTCCCTAGGGGGCACAGATACGCAGTATTTT. This sequence encodes CASSSLGGTDTQYF. The chain employs TRBV6-6 and TRBJ2-3; tentative D call: TRBD1 (5 bases). The V end lost 6 bases, the J end lost 1 base, and 11 bases lay between the germline ends. CDR3 length: 14 residues. Per the germline V gene, CDR1 is MNHNY and CDR2 is SVGAGI (reference sequence).